The 15 T cell receptor beta chains presented below share a single source sample, sequenced in a study of cytomegalovirus exposure and HLA in healthy donors (dated by TCRdb to 2016 to 2017). Receptor libraries were prepared by the immunoSEQ multiplex PCR assay. For the multiplex PCR, a mixture combining 60 forward primers for TCR Vbeta segments and 13 reverse primers for TCR Jbeta segments was used. TCRdb took over this immuneACCESS table, retaining in-frame rearrangements with V and J assigned. Such tables are incomplete; in checked studies, under half of the missing clones stem from an unresolved V gene, and the remainder is unexplained. Present in this sample are fewer than 200,000 clones, 77% of which were seen just once. The ten largest make up roughly 2.6% of the sample. The sample was PBMCs. The receptors were gathered from a woman in her thirties or forties in good health and CMV-seropositive.

This clone came up once. Other DNA sequences within the sample encode an identical CDR3. V usage is TRBV7-9 and J usage is TRBJ1-2; TRBD1 matches 8 bases. V shed 5 bases and J 2 bases; nucleotides not matched to a gene: 4. Germline CDR1 SEHNR, CDR2 FQNEAQ (reference sequence). CDR3 length equals 14 residues. The CDR3 here is CASSPRQGNYGYTF. CDR3 nucleotide sequence: TGTGCCAGCAGCCCCCGACAGGGGAACTATGGCTACACCTTC.

This chain connects TRBV30 to TRBJ1-2, with 7 nucleotides matching TRBD1. V lost 2 bases and J lost 6; bases outside the gene matches: 6. This CDR3 has 13 amino acids. Per germline, CDR1 GTSNPN and CDR2 SVGIG (reference sequence). The CDR3 DNA is TGTGCCTGGAGTTCGGGGACAGACCATGGCTACACCTTC. Its protein is CAWSSGTDHGYTF.

The chain is built from TRBV10-3 and TRBJ1-1; D is unresolved. V was cut by 4 bases and J by 4 bases, with 10 bases left in between. The CDR3 loop spans 13 amino acids. Germline loops: CDR1 ENHRY, CDR2 SYGVKD. The CDR3 sequence: CAISGNGLTEAFF. CDR3 nucleotide sequence: TGTGCCATCAGTGGGAATGGGCTCACTGAAGCTTTCTTT.

The J gene is TRBJ2-7, the V gene TRBV27; tentative D call: TRBD1 (6 bases). V gave up 2 bases and J gave up 4 bases, with 15 bases separating them. This CDR3 has 15 amino acids. CDR1 is MNHEY and CDR2 is SMNVEV in the germline V gene (reference sequence). The DNA for the CDR3 is TGTGCCAGCAGTTTAGCTTACGCGACAGGATACGAGCAGTACTTC. This gives the protein CASSLAYATGYEQYF.

This clone was found a few times. The rearrangement uses TRBV10-2 and TRBJ2-7; the D gene is possibly TRBD2 (6 bases). Trimming pared 3 bases from V and 5 bases from J, leaving 11 bases between. This CDR3 has 13 amino acids. Germline CDR1 and CDR2: WSHSY and SAAADI. The CDR3 region is CASSDGTRNEQYF. In DNA, the CDR3 is TGCGCCAGCAGTGACGGGACTCGAAACGAGCAGTACTTC.

The V gene is TRBV6-1, the J gene TRBJ1-5; TRBD1 matches at 7 bases. The CDR3 covers 15 residues. Germline V gene data show CDR1 as MNHNS and CDR2 as SASEGT. V lost 0 bases to trimming and J lost 6 bases; unmatched junction nucleotides: 5. The CDR3 coding sequence is TGTGCCAGCAGTGAAGCCTTAGGGGGCAGTCAGCCCCAGCATTTT. It encodes CASSEALGGSQPQHF.

The chain uses TRBV15 and TRBJ2-7; 8 nucleotides align to TRBD1. Germline CDR1 reads LNHNV; CDR2 reads YYDKDF (reference sequence). This CDR3 contains 16 residues. Trimming took 1 base from V and 4 from J; bases not matched to a gene: 9. CDR3 residues: CATSRVSGGTGYEQYF. In DNA, the CDR3 is TGTGCCACCAGCAGAGTTTCAGGGGGCACGGGTTACGAGCAGTACTTC.

The rearrangement links TRBV5-1 to TRBJ2-1; D possibly corresponds to TRBD2 (6 bases). This CDR3 has 14 amino acids. V was cut by 3 bases and J by 9 bases, with 16 bases left in between. From germline, CDR1 is SGHRS and CDR2 YFSETQ. The CDR3 spells CASSSGTLKIEQFF. The CDR3 DNA sequence: TGCGCCAGCAGCTCCGGGACTCTCAAGATTGAGCAGTTCTTC.

The chain has TRBV5-8 and TRBJ2-7, with TRBD1 matching 7 bases. This CDR3 contains 15 residues. Germline lookup yields CDR1 SGHTS and CDR2 YDEGEE. Losses at the gene ends were 6 bases for V and 5 bases for J; bases not matched to a gene: 14. For the CDR3, the DNA is TGTGCCAGCATTTTTTTCGGGACAGACCGCCACGAGCAGTACTTC. Its translation: CASIFFGTDRHEQYF. Together with reference TRBV5-8 and TRBJ2-7, the CDR3 gives the full variable domain: EAGVTQSPTHLIKTRGQQATLRCSPISGHTSVYWYQQALGLGLQFLLWYDEGEERNRGNFPPRFSGRQFPNYSSELNVNALELEDSALYLCASIFFGTDRHEQYFGPGTRLTVT.

CDR3 region: CASSGSGTVTGELFF. The CDR3, as DNA: TGTGCCAGTAGTGGTAGCGGGACGGTCACCGGGGAGCTGTTTTTT. The chain employs TRBV19 and TRBJ2-2; TRBD2 agrees at 8 bases. The V gene's germline CDR1 is LNHDA and CDR2 SQIVND (reference sequence). The CDR3 is 15 amino acids. V shed 5 bases, J shed 4 bases, and the junction held 6 bases outside the gene matches.

On this clone: This same CDR3 is encoded by further DNA sequences in the sample. The rearrangement uses TRBV29-1 and TRBJ2-5; 8 nucleotides match TRBD2. Germline trimming cut 7 bases from V and 3 bases from J; bases unmatched to any gene: 1. CDR1 and CDR2 from the germline V gene are SQVTM and ANQGSEA. CDR3 size: 11 residues. CDR3 nucleotide sequence: TGCAGCGCGGGAGGGGAAGAGACCCAGTACTTC. Translation: CSAGGEETQYF. The whole variable domain, remainder taken from reference TRBV29-1 and TRBJ2-5, is SAVISQKPSRDICQRGTSLTIQCQVDSQVTMMFWYRQQPGQSLTLIATANQGSEATYESGFVIDKFPISRPNLTFSTLTVSNMSPEDSSIYLCSAGGEETQYFGPGTRLLVL.

V usage is TRBV29-1 and J usage is TRBJ2-7, with 7 nucleotides matching TRBD1. The ends lost 4 bases at V and 2 bases at J; junction bases unmatched: 5. The CDR3 covers 13 residues. Germline assignment: CDR1 SQVTM and CDR2 ANQGSEA. CDR3 DNA sequence: TGCAGCGTTGCGGCAGGGGGTCCCTACGAGCAGTACTTC. This codes for CSVAAGGPYEQYF.

The rearrangement uses TRBV18 and TRBJ2-1; 8 nucleotides line up with TRBD2. With V trimmed by 5 bases and J by 8 bases, 5 bases remained unmatched. This CDR3 has 13 amino acids. From germline, CDR1 is KGHSH and CDR2 LQKENI. The DNA of the CDR3 is TGTGCCAGCTCAGCCGGGACTAGTGATGAGCAGTTCTTC. Protein product: CASSAGTSDEQFF.

J is TRBJ2-1 and V is TRBV7-2; possibly TRBD2 for D (6 bases). The V gene lost 5 bases and the J gene lost 13 bases, with 24 bases spanning the gap. This CDR3 is 15 amino acids long. Per germline, CDR1 SGHTA and CDR2 FQGNSA. CDR3 nucleotides: TGTGCCAGCAGCCCTGGAGGGGACCTAAGACAGCAACAGTTCTTC. It specifies CASSPGGDLRQQQFF.

The rearrangement uses TRBV5-1 and TRBJ2-3, with no clear D. CDR1 and CDR2 from the germline V gene are SGHRS and YFSETQ. This CDR3 spans 14 amino acids. Trimming stripped 6 bases from V and 3 bases from J, with 14 bases between. The DNA for the CDR3 is TGCGCCAGCAACAACGCGGCCAGAACAGATACGCAGTATTTT. Its translation is CASNNAARTDTQYF. Filled out from reference TRBV5-1 and TRBJ2-3, the complete variable domain reads KAGVTQTPRYLIKTRGQQVTLSCSPISGHRSVSWYQQTPGQGLQFLFEYFSETQRNKGNFPGRFSGRQFSNSRSEMNVSTLELGDSALYLCASNNAARTDTQYFGPGTRLTVL.